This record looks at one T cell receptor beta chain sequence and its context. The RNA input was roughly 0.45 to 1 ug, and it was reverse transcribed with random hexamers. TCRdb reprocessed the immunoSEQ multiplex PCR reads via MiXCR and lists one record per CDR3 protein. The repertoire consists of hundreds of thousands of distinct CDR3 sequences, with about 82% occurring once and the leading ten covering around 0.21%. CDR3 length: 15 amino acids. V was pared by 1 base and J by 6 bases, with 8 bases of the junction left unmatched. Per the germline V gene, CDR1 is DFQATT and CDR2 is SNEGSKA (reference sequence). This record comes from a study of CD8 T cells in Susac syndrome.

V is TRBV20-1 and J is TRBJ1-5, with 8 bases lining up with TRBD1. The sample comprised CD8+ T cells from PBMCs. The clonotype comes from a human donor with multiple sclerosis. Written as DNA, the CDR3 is TGCAGTGCTAGAGTCGACAGGGGAGGTTTTCAGCCCCAGCATTTT. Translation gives CSARVDRGGFQPQHF.